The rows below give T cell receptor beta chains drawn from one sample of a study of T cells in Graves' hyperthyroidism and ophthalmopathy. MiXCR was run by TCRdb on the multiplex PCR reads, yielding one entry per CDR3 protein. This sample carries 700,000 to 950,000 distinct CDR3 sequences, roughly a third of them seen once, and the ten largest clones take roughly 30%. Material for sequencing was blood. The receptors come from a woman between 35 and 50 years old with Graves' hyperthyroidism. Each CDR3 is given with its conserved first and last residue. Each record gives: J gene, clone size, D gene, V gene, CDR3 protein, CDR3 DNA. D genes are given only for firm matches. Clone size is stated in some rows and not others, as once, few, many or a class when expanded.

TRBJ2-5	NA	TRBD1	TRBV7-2	CASNTGGREETQYF	TGTGCCAGCAACACAGGGGGCAGGGAAGAGACCCAGTACTTC
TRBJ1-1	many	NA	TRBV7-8	CASSYYGRPMIEAFF	TGTGCCAGCAGCTATTACGGACGGCCAATGATTGAAGCTTTCTTT
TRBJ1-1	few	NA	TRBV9	CASSTRTQGDTEAFF	TGTGCCAGCAGCACGCGAACACAGGGTGACACTGAAGCTTTCTTT
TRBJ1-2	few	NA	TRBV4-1	CASSQDLSPNYGYTF	TGCGCCAGCAGCCAAGATTTGTCCCCTAACTATGGCTACACCTTC
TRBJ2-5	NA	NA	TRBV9	CASSVGGGYDQETQYF	TGTGCCAGCAGCGTAGGGGGGGGCTACGATCAAGAGACCCAGTACTTC
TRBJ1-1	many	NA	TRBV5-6	CASSLAPGTDTEAFF	TGTGCCAGCAGCTTGGCCCCAGGGACCGACACTGAAGCTTTCTTT
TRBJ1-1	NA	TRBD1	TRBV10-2	CASLGQGGRTEAFF	TGCGCCAGCCTGGGACAGGGTGGGAGAACTGAAGCTTTCTTT
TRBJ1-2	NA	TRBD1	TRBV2	CASRLGQGAWHYGYTF	TGTGCCAGCAGGCTTGGACAGGGGGCTTGGCACTATGGCTACACCTTC
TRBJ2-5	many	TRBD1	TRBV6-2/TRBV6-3	CASRLRDRAFETQYF	TGTGCCAGCAGGCTTCGGGACAGGGCTTTCGAGACCCAGTACTTC
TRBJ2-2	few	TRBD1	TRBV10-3	CAISEKVDRADGELFF	TGTGCCATCAGTGAGAAAGTGGACAGGGCGGACGGGGAGCTGTTTTTT
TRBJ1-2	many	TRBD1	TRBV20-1	CSANLWTGEVGYTF	TGCAGTGCTAACCTTTGGACAGGGGAGGTTGGCTACACCTTC
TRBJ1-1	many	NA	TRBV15	CATSREPNTEAFF	TGTGCCACCAGCAGAGAACCGAACACTGAAGCTTTCTTT
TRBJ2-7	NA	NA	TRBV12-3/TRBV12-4	CASSLSQLGYEQYF	TGTGCCAGCAGTTTATCTCAACTGGGCTACGAGCAGTACTTC
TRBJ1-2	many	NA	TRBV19	CASMPLSNYGYTF	TGTGCCAGCATGCCTCTATCAAACTATGGCTACACCTTC
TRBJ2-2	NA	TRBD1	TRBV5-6	CASSLRGQGNTGELFF	TGTGCCAGCAGCTTGAGAGGACAGGGGAACACCGGGGAGCTGTTTTTT
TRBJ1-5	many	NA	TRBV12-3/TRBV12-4	CASSFSWGGQPQHF	TGTGCCAGCAGTTTTAGCTGGGGTGGTCAGCCCCAGCATTTT
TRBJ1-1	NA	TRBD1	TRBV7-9	CASRKPTGKAFF	TGTGCCAGCAGAAAACCGACAGGGAAAGCTTTCTTT
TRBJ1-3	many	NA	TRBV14	CASSQISGSGNTIYF	TGTGCCAGCAGCCAAATTTCGGGATCTGGAAACACCATATATTTT
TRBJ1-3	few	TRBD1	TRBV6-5	CASSPTGAGISGNTIYF	TGTGCCAGCAGTCCAACAGGGGCCGGGATCTCTGGAAACACCATATATTTT
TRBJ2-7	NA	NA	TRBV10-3	CAISANSLSSYEQYF	TGTGCCATCAGTGCCAACAGTCTCAGCTCCTACGAGCAGTACTTC
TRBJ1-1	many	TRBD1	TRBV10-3	CAIGPGQGSTEAFF	TGTGCCATCGGACCGGGACAGGGTAGTACTGAAGCTTTCTTT
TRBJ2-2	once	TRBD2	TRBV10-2	CASSPPSGGTGELSF	TGCGCCAGCAGCCCCCCCAGCGGGGGGACCGGGGAGCTGTCTTTT
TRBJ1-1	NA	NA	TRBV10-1	CASSPGFGNTEAFF	TGCGCCAGCTCCCCGGGCTTCGGGAACACTGAAGCTTTCTTT
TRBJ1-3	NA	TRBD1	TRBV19	CASSFGQGAYTYGNTIYF	TGTGCCAGTAGTTTCGGACAGGGGGCTTACACTTACGGAAACACCATATATTTT
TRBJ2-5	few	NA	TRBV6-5	CASSYARYQETQYF	TGTGCCAGCAGTTACGCCCGTTACCAAGAGACCCAGTACTTC
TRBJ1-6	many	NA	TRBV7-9	CAEEIGQGASDSPLHF	TGTGCCGAAGAAATTGGCCAGGGAGCTTCGGATTCACCCCTCCACTTT
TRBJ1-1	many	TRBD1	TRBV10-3	CAIGPSQGVAEAFF	TGTGCCATCGGCCCCAGCCAGGGGGTTGCTGAAGCTTTCTTT
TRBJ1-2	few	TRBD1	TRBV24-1	CATSDPPTGTYGYTF	TGTGCCACCAGTGATCCCCCGACAGGGACGTATGGCTACACCTTC
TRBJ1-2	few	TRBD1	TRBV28	CATTGGDRAYGYTF	TGTGCCACGACGGGGGGGGACAGGGCGTATGGCTACACCTTC
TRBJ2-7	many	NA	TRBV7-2	CASSLVGAYPAYEQYF	TGTGCCAGCAGCTTAGTTGGGGCTTACCCCGCCTACGAGCAGTACTTC
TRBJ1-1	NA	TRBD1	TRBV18	CASTTPGQGNTEAFF	TGTGCCAGCACCACACCGGGACAGGGGAACACTGAAGCTTTCTTT
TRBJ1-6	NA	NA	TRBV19	CASSIVSNSWGNSPLHF	TGTGCCAGTAGTATAGTGTCGAACTCCTGGGGTAATTCACCCCTCCACTTT
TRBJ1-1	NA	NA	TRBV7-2	CASSLGQGSSEAFF	TGTGCCAGCAGCTTGGGGCAGGGAAGTTCTGAAGCTTTCTTT
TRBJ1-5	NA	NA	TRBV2	CASRPPSGLQHF	TGTGCCAGCAGACCGCCATCAGGGCTCCAGCATTTT
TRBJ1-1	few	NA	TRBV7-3	CASSLMGRNTEAFF	TGTGCCAGCAGTTTAATGGGGAGGAACACTGAAGCTTTCTTT
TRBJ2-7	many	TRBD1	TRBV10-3	CAISVEGAAQYF	TGTGCCATCAGTGTCGAGGGGGCGGCGCAGTACTTC
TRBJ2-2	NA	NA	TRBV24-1	CATSDNLANTGELFF	TGTGCCACCAGTGATAACCTCGCGAACACCGGGGAGCTGTTTTTT
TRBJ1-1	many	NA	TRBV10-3	CAIRITTELNTEAFF	TGTGCCATCCGTATCACTACAGAACTGAACACTGAAGCTTTCTTT
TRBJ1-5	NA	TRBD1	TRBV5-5	CASSLAPTGGKGNQPQHF	TGTGCCAGCAGCTTGGCTCCTACAGGGGGCAAAGGCAATCAGCCCCAGCATTTT
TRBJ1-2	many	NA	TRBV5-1	CASSHRQSYGYTF	TGCGCCAGCAGCCACAGACAGAGCTATGGCTACACCTTC
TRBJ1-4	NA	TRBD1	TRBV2	CASSLGQGLEKLFF	TGTGCCAGCAGTCTAGGACAGGGTCTCGAAAAACTGTTTTTT
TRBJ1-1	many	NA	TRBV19	CASRAFGGTEAFF	TGTGCCAGTAGGGCCTTTGGGGGGACTGAAGCTTTCTTT
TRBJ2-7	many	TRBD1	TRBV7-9	CASRPGTGIMNEQYF	TGTGCCAGCAGACCCGGGACAGGGATAATGAACGAGCAGTACTTC
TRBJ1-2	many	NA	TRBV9	CASSAGHTTNYGYTF	TGTGCCAGCAGTGCTGGACACACGACTAACTATGGCTACACCTTC
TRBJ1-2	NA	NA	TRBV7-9	CASSQDVGDYGYTF	TGTGCCAGCAGCCAAGATGTAGGAGACTATGGCTACACCTTC
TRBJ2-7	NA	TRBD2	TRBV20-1	CSASRASGRSEQYF	TGCAGTGCTAGTAGGGCTAGCGGGAGGTCCGAGCAGTACTTC
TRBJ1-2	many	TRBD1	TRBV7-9	CASSGQGIDGYTF	TGTGCCAGCAGCGGACAGGGCATAGATGGCTACACCTTC
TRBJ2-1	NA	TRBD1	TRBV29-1	CSVGTGGHYNEQFF	TGCAGCGTCGGGACAGGGGGGCACTACAATGAGCAGTTCTTC
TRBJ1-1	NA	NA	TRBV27	CASSGLGVTEAFF	TGTGCCAGCAGTGGATTAGGGGTTACTGAAGCTTTCTTT
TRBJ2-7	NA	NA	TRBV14	CASSQVGTRSGEQYF	TGTGCCAGCAGCCAAGTCGGGACAAGATCAGGCGAGCAGTACTTC
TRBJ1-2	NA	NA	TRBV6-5	CASRGHHLGYTF	TGTGCCAGCAGAGGGCATCACCTCGGCTACACCTTC
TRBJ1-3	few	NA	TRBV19	CASSMTGNTIYF	TGTGCCAGTAGCATGACCGGAAACACCATATATTTT